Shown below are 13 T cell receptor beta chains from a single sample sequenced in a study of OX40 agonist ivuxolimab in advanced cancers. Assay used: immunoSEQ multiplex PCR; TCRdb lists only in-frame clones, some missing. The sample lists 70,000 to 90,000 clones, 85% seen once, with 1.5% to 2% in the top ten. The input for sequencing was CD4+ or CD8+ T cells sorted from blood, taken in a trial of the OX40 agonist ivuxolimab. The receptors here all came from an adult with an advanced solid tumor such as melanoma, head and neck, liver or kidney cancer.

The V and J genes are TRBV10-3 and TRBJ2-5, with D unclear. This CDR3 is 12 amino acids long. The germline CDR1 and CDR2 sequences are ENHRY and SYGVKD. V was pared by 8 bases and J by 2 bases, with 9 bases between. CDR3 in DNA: TGTGCCATCGCTACAACTCAAGAGACCCAGTACTTC. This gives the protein CAIATTQETQYF.

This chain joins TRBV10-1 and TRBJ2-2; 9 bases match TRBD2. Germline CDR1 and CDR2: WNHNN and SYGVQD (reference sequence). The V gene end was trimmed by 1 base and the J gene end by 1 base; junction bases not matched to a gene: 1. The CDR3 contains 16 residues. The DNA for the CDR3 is TGCGCCAGCAGTGAGTTGACTAGCGGGAACACCGGGGAGCTGTTTTTT. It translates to CASSELTSGNTGELFF.

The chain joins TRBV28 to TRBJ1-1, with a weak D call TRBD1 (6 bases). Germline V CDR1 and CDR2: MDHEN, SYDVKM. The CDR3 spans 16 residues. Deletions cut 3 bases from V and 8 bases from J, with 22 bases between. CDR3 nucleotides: TGTGCCAGCAGTTTTCTAGGGGGGCGCAGGTCGGAAGAAGCTTTCTTT. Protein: CASSFLGGRRSEEAFF.

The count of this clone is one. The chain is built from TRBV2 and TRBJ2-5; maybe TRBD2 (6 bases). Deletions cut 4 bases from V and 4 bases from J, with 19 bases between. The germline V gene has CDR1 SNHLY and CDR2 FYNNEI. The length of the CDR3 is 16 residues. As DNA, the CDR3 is TGTGCCAGCAGTGTTTCAATTGGAGGGTTAGGAGAGACCCAGTACTTC. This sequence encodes CASSVSIGGLGETQYF. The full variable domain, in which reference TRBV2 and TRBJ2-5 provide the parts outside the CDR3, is EPEVTQTPSHQVTQMGQEVILRCVPISNHLYFYWYRQILGQKVEFLVSFYNNEISEKSEIFDDQFSVERPDGSNFTLKIRSTKLEDSAMYFCASSVSIGGLGETQYFGPGTRLLVL.

The CDR3 region has the DNA TGTGCCAGCAGCTTAGGGGGAGGGTCTACATATGAGCAGTTCTTC. Its translation: CASSLGGGSTYEQFF. The chain employs TRBV7-2 and TRBJ2-1; TRBD2 aligns across 7 bases. This CDR3 region has 15 residues. The J segment lost 8 bases and the V segment lost 1 base, leaving 8 bases of the junction unmatched. Germline V gives CDR1 SGHTA, CDR2 FQGNSA.

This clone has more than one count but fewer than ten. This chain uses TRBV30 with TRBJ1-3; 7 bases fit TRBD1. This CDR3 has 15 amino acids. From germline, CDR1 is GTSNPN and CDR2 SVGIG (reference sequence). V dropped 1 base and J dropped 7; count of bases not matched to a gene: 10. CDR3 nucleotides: TGTGCCTGGAGTGAGAACAGGGGAGGTTCGAACACCATATATTTT. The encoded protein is CAWSENRGGSNTIYF.

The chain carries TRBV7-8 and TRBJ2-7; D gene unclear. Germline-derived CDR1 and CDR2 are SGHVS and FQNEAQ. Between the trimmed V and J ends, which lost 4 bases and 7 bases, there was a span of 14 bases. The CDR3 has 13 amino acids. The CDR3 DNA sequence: TGTGCCAGCAGCTACGGGCCCCTGAGAGAGCAGTACTTC. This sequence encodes CASSYGPLREQYF. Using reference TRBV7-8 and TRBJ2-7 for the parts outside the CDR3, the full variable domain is GAGVSQSPRYKVAKRGQDVALRCDPISGHVSLFWYQQALGQGPEFLTYFQNEAQLDKSGLPSDRFFAERPEGSVSTLKIQRTQQEDSAVYLCASSYGPLREQYFGPGTRLTVT.

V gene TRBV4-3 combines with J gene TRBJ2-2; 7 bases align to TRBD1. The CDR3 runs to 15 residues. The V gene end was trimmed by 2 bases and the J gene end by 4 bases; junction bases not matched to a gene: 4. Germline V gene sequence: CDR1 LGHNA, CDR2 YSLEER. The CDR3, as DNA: TGCGCCAGCAGCCAACTTACAGGGGCCACCGGGGAGCTGTTTTTT. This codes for CASSQLTGATGELFF.

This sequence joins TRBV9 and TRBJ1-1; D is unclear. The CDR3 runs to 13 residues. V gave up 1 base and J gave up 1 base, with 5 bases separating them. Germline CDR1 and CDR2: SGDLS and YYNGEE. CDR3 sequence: CASSVQKNTEAFF. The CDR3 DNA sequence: TGTGCCAGCAGCGTACAGAAGAACACTGAAGCTTTCTTT.

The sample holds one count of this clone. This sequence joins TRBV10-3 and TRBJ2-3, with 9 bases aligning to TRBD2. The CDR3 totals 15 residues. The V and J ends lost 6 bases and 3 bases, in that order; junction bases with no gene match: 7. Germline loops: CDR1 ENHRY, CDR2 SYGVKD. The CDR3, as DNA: TGTGCCATCAGGTTAGCGGGAGAAGGGACAGATACGCAGTATTTT. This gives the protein CAIRLAGEGTDTQYF.

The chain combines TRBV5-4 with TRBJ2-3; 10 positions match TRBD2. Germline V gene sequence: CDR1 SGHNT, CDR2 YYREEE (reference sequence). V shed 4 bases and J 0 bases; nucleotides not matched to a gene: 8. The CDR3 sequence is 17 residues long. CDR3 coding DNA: TGTGCCAGCAGCCCCAGCGGGAGGGGTGCTAGCACAGATACGCAGTATTTT. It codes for CASSPSGRGASTDTQYF.

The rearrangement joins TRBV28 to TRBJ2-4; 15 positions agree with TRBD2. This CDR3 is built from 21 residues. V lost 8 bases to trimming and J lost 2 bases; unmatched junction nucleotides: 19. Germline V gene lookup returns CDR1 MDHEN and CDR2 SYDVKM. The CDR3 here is CASYQRVGTSGGKLTKNIQYF. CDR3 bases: TGTGCCAGCTACCAACGGGTTGGGACTAGCGGGGGGAAGCTGACCAAAAACATTCAGTACTTC.

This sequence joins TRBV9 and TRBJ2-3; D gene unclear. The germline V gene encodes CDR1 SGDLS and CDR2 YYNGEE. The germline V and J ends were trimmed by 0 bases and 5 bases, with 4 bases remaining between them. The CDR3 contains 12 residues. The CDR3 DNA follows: TGTGCCAGCAGCGTAGTTGGAGATACGCAGTATTTT. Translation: CASSVVGDTQYF.